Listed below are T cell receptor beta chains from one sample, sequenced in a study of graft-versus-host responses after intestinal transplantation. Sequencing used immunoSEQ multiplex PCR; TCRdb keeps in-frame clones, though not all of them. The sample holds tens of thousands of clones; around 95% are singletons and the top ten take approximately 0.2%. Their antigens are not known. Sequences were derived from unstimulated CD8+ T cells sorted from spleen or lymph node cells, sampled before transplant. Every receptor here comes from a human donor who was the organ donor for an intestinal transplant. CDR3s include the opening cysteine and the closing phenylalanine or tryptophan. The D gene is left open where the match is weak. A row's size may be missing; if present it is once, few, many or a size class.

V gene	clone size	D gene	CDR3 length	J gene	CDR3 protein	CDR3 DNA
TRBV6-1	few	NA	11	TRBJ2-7	CASLSSYEQYF	TGTGCCAGTCTTTCATCCTACGAGCAGTACTTC
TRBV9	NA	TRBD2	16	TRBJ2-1	CASSVGTSGGYNEQFF	TGTGCCAGCAGCGTAGGAACTAGCGGGGGCTACAATGAGCAGTTCTTC
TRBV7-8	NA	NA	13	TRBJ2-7	CASGLHSAYEQYF	TGTGCCAGCGGGTTACACAGTGCTTACGAGCAGTACTTC
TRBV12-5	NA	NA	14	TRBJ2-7	CASGPGGLSYEQYF	TGTGCTAGTGGTCCCGGAGGCCTCTCCTACGAGCAGTACTTC
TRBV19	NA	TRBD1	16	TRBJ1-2	CASSIDLQGLNYGYTF	TGTGCCAGTAGTATAGATCTACAGGGGTTGAACTATGGCTACACCTTC
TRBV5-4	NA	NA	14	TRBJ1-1	CASSSDTGGAEAFF	TGTGCCAGCAGCTCCGACACAGGCGGCGCTGAAGCTTTCTTT
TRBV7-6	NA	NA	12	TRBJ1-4	CASSPYSTKLFF	TGTGCCAGCAGCCCATATAGTACAAAACTGTTTTTT
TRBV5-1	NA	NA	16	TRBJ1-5	CASSLEASGLNQPQHF	TGCGCCAGCAGCTTGGAGGCAAGCGGTCTCAATCAGCCCCAGCATTTT
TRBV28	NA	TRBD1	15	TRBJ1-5	CASSRDREGNQPQHF	TGTGCCAGCAGTCGAGACAGGGAAGGCAATCAGCCCCAGCATTTT
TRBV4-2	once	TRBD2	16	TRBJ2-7	CASSQGGGGDSYEQYF	TGTGCCAGCAGCCAAGGGGGCGGGGGGGACTCCTACGAGCAGTACTTC
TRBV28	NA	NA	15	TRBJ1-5	CASSFEGGSNQPQHF	TGTGCCAGCAGTTTTGAGGGGGGGAGCAATCAGCCCCAGCATTTT
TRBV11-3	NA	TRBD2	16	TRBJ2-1	CASQMRGYYSYNEQFF	TGTGCCAGCCAGATGCGGGGGTACTACTCCTACAATGAGCAGTTCTTC
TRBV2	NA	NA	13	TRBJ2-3	CASSDPLTDTQYF	TGTGCCAGCAGTGACCCCCTCACAGATACGCAGTATTTT
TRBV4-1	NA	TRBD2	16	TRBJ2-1	CASSQDLSGGADEQFF	TGCGCCAGCAGCCAAGATCTAAGCGGGGGGGCCGATGAGCAGTTCTTC
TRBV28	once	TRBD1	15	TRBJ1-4	CASSPGTGVSEKLFF	TGTGCCAGCAGTCCGGGAACAGGGGTGAGCGAAAAACTGTTTTTT
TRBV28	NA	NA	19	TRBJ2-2	CASSFGPEHWGENTGELFF	TGTGCCAGCAGTTTTGGTCCGGAACACTGGGGGGAGAACACCGGGGAGCTGTTTTTT
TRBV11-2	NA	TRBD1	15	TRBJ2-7	CASSPTGTGGYEQYF	TGTGCCAGCAGCCCAACCGGGACAGGGGGCTACGAGCAGTACTTC